What follows describes a single T cell receptor (beta chain). Its cognate antigen is unknown. Germline assignment: CDR1 SGHTA and CDR2 FQGNSA. V lost 5 bases to trimming and J lost 1 base, with 14 bases between them. CDR3 length equals 15 residues. This entry is derived from a study of T cell responses to AZD1222 COVID-19 vaccine. Assay: immunoSEQ multiplex PCR; the TCRdb copy retains only in-frame clones and omits some. The top ten clones hold around 3% of a sample with around 180,000 clones, about nine tenths of them seen once. Overall study results and limits: Just a handful of people given AZD1222 tested seropositive at baseline. Two doses of AZD1222 preceded a rise in Spike-specific TCR breadth and depth. Nearly half of spike-specific TCRs reportedly target unmutated variant regions.

The V call is TRBV7-2, the J call TRBJ1-1; a weak D match, TRBD1 (6 bases). The specimen comprised peripheral blood, sampled on day 0 of AZD1222 vaccination. This TCR was sampled from an adult in good health. CDR3 DNA sequence: TGTGCCAGCAGCCCAGCGGGGGGGCGGAACACTGAAGCTTTCTTT. It codes for CASSPAGGRNTEAFF.